This TCR beta chain is from a study of shared clonotypes between healthy human individuals (dated by TCRdb to 2020 to 2022). A note on the overall study: The cohort included a few men and a couple of women between 18 and 49 years of age. For each donor, CD4 naive and CD4 memory were each given three plates, CD8 naive was given two plates, and CD8 memory was given one plate. Between about 0.85 and 8.9 billion PBMCs per donor were obtained by leukapheresis. Different laboratories and diverse techniques were used to prepare libraries and sequence TCR repertoires, to increase sequencing depth and limit assay-specific biases. To estimate repertoire size and how much clonotype sharing occurs between individuals, the study deeply sequenced the blood TCR repertoires of five or six healthy adults. Study-wide conclusions, independent of this receptor: Based on pairwise subsampling, the degree of clonotype sharing among donors was expected to be affected by sequencing depth. The small number of donors limited the genetic and exposure-history diversity represented. Sampling was limited to blood, and TCR repertoires in tissue likely differ from TCR repertoires in blood. Naive subsets generally had larger estimated clonotype richness than memory subsets. Higher generation probabilities were observed for clonotypes shared by all four sorted-subset donors than for non-shared clonotypes. Rarefaction of sorted-subset datasets indicated incomplete sequencing despite the large sequencing depth. Around 5.4% of naive CD4, 3.5% of naive CD8, 2% to 2.5% of memory CD4, and about 0.4% of memory CD8 clonotypes were shared across several donors.

For this clone: Its antigen is still unknown. No much larger clone is present one base from it, and per-base qualities are unavailable.

Sequences MNHNY (CDR1) and SVGAGI (CDR2) are obtained from the germline V gene (reference sequence). The CDR3 starts with the cysteine, ends with the phenylalanine, and has 15 residues. Solely the CDR3 DNA is kept, with 45 bases framed from the first base. V gives up 7 bases and J gives up 6 bases, and the segment between their germline ends measures 21 bases. Using the deep immunoSEQ assay, multiplex PCR amplified TCR CDR3 regions from genomic DNA. Extracted genomic DNA from each cell subset was spread evenly across all wells of several immunoSEQ 96-well plates, with each plate serving as a replicate. For sorted subsets, about 200 ng genomic DNA, equal to tens of thousands of T cell genomes, was loaded into each replicate PCR. Purified libraries were quantified with a Qubit 3.0 fluorometer, sized on a Bioanalyzer 2100, and re-quantified with the KAPA Library Quantification kit. Every immunoSEQ 96-well plate was sequenced on a dedicated single-read 150-cycle Illumina NextSeq 550 flow cell. Per the original workflow: Because the immunoSEQ output included only junctional sequences and no quality scores, the filtering could not be the same as the filtering used for full-length reads. To assign V/J genes and CDR3, sequences were annotated using PyIR, a Python wrapper for IgBLAST v1.9, with IMGT germline references. Reads with weak V/J assignments (E-value above 1e-6), missing CDR3, stop codons, out-of-frame junctions, or ambiguous translated residues were removed. V3J clonotypes were defined as sequences sharing the same inferred V gene, J gene, and CDR3 amino acid sequence. Percentage overlap between repertoires was computed as shared unique clonotypes divided by the size of the smaller repertoire. Repertoire richness was assessed with RTK rarefaction, the Chao1 estimator, and Recon v2.1 estimates of unobserved clonotypes. OLGA was used to compute generation probabilities for all TCRbeta clonotypes that the gDNA method yielded from a few donors. The immuneACCESS repertoire file appears here via TCRdb, limited to in-frame rearrangements. These files lack a portion of the clones; in checked studies, under half of the deficit traces to unresolved V genes, and the cause of the others is not known. That table furnishes V, J and clone size, whereas the DNA furnished D and trimming. Here the sample has some 2,400,000 clones; about 94% occur a single time. Approximately 0.13% of the sample belongs to the ten largest clones.

Donors were healthy HIV-negative adults with no recently reported acute infections or vaccinations. Every donor was a Caucasian adult residing in Nashville, Tennessee, USA. CD4+ T cells were enriched by magnetic negative selection, after which naive cells were positively selected on CD45RA and the negative fraction was taken as the memory subset. After blood collection by leukapheresis, PBMCs were isolated using Ficoll-Histopaque density gradient centrifugation and then cryopreserved in the vapor phase of liquid nitrogen. Analytical flow cytometry was used to check the purity and quantity of every magnetically sorted T cell population. Genomic DNA was isolated from each sorted fraction and quantified by UV absorbance on a Nanodrop 2000c.

Recombination joined TRBV6-6 with TRBJ1-2; matching of 6 bases hints at TRBD1 as the D gene. Sequencing used naive CD4+ T cells sorted from blood. In the paper's terms, the cell subset or site label means: CD45RA+ positively selected. The sequence was obtained from a man between 18 and 35 years old in good health. The sequence in DNA is TGTGCCAGCACACTGGAACAGGGATATTTCAATGGCTACACCTTC. Translation gives CASTLEQGYFNGYTF.